Listed below are T cell receptor beta chains from one sample, sequenced in a study of cytomegalovirus exposure and HLA in healthy donors. Sequencing used immunoSEQ multiplex PCR; TCRdb keeps in-frame clones, though not all of them. The data contain over 200,000 clones, around nine tenths of them singletons. Sequenced sample: PBMCs. The source of these receptors is a woman aged 18-29 years in good health and CMV-seropositive. Each CDR3 is given with its conserved first and last residue. The D gene is left open where the match is weak. Some rows mark clone size as missing; the rest say once, few, many or name a class of expanded clone.

j_call v_call d_call clone_size cdr3_aa cdr3_nt
TRBJ2-1 TRBV30 TRBD2 NA CAWSVLTRGRLAGGSWDEQFF TGTGCCTGGAGTGTACTAACGCGCGGGCGTCTAGCGGGAGGGTCATGGGATGAGCAGTTCTTC
TRBJ1-5 TRBV2 NA few CASRATAANSNQPQHF TGTGCCAGCAGAGCCACAGCCGCCAATAGCAATCAGCCCCAGCATTTT
TRBJ2-6 TRBV7-9 TRBD1 NA CASSSLRDRGYAGANVLTF TGTGCCAGCAGCTCCCTCCGGGACAGGGGGTATGCTGGGGCCAACGTCCTGACTTTC
TRBJ1-2 TRBV5-4 NA NA CASSGAGVKGYTF TGTGCCAGCAGCGGGGCAGGGGTGAAGGGCTACACCTTC
TRBJ2-5 TRBV28 TRBD2 once CASRLAGRVETQYF TGTGCCAGCAGACTAGCGGGCAGGGTTGAGACCCAGTACTTC
TRBJ1-1 TRBV7-9 NA NA CASSLAGTEAFF TGTGCCAGCAGCCTGGCAGGGACTGAAGCTTTCTTT
TRBJ2-1 TRBV5-1 TRBD2 NA CASSRTSGSRFEQFF TGCGCCAGCAGCCGGACTAGCGGGAGTAGGTTTGAGCAGTTCTTC
TRBJ2-3 TRBV28 TRBD1 NA CATSYGDRITDTQYF TGTGCCACCTCCTATGGGGACAGGATCACAGATACGCAGTATTTT
TRBJ2-1 TRBV4-1 NA NA CASSQNTGYNEQFF TGCGCCAGCAGCCAAAATACAGGCTACAATGAGCAGTTCTTC
TRBJ2-5 TRBV9 NA NA CASSVEAQAQETQYF TGTGCCAGCAGCGTAGAGGCACAGGCCCAAGAGACCCAGTACTTC
TRBJ2-7 TRBV4-1 NA NA CASSQGGGRGNEQYF TGCGCCAGCAGCCAAGGGGGCGGCCGGGGGAACGAGCAGTACTTC
TRBJ1-1 TRBV12-5 NA NA CASGDWGGNTEAFF TGTGCTAGTGGGGACTGGGGGGGGAACACTGAAGCTTTCTTT
TRBJ2-1 TRBV7-3 NA NA CASSVSRVSEQFF TGTGCCAGCAGCGTCTCCAGGGTCAGTGAGCAGTTCTTC
TRBJ2-4 TRBV13 NA NA CASSSQRLAKNIQYF TGTGCCAGCAGCTCCCAACGGTTAGCCAAAAACATTCAGTACTTC
TRBJ2-1 TRBV7-9 TRBD2 NA CASSKGLAGPNNEQFF TGTGCCAGCAGCAAGGGACTAGCGGGACCTAACAATGAGCAGTTCTTC
TRBJ2-7 TRBV12-5 NA NA CASGQQGSAEQYF TGTGCTAGTGGCCAACAGGGATCCGCCGAGCAGTACTTC
TRBJ1-3 TRBV7-2 TRBD1 NA CASSLGGQGNTIYF TGTGCCAGCAGCTTAGGGGGACAGGGAAACACCATATATTTT
TRBJ2-7 TRBV28 NA NA CASSFLGSYEQYF TGTGCCAGCAGTTTCCTCGGGAGTTACGAGCAGTACTTC
TRBJ2-1 TRBV9 NA NA CASSPIGAVNEQFF TGTGCCAGCAGCCCCATCGGTGCCGTCAATGAGCAGTTCTTC
TRBJ2-5 TRBV2 TRBD1 NA CASDRGEGETQYF TGTGCCAGCGACAGGGGGGAAGGGGAGACCCAGTACTTC
TRBJ2-7 TRBV5-1 TRBD1 once CASSRGQGDSYEQYF TGCGCCAGCAGCCGGGGACAGGGGGACTCCTACGAGCAGTACTTC
TRBJ1-1 TRBV7-8 TRBD1 NA CASSFRTGGGTEAFF TGTGCCAGCAGCTTCCGAACAGGGGGGGGCACTGAAGCTTTCTTT
TRBJ2-5 TRBV18 NA NA CASSPGGETQYF TGTGCCAGCTCACCAGGAGGCGAGACCCAGTACTTC
TRBJ2-3 TRBV7-9 TRBD1 NA CASSPNPAYRGTDTQYF TGTGCCAGCAGCCCAAACCCAGCGTACAGGGGGACAGATACGCAGTATTTT
TRBJ2-1 TRBV27 NA NA CASAISGTEQFF TGTGCCAGCGCAATTAGCGGAACTGAGCAGTTCTTC
TRBJ2-7 TRBV29-1 TRBD2 NA CSVESGLGDSKIGYEQYF TGCAGCGTGGAATCGGGACTAGGTGATTCTAAGATTGGCTACGAGCAGTACTTC
TRBJ2-7 TRBV2 NA NA CASSDPNGGKQYF TGTGCCAGCAGTGACCCTAATGGGGGGAAGCAGTACTTC
TRBJ2-3 TRBV5-1 TRBD1 NA CASSIGQDTDTQYF TGCGCCAGCAGCATCGGACAGGACACAGATACGCAGTATTTT
TRBJ1-3 TRBV2 TRBD1 few CASSGDSSGNTIYF TGTGCCAGCAGTGGGGACAGCTCTGGAAACACCATATATTTT
TRBJ1-3 TRBV27 NA NA CASSGARTNSGNTIYF TGTGCCAGCAGTGGGGCTCGGACCAACTCTGGAAACACCATATATTTT
TRBJ1-5 TRBV21-1 NA NA CASSKLWGRGHQPQHF TGTGCCAGCAGCAAACTGTGGGGCAGGGGTCATCAGCCCCAGCATTTT
TRBJ1-4 TRBV9 NA once CASSLQAVNEKLFF TGTGCCAGCAGCCTACAGGCTGTTAATGAAAAACTGTTTTTT
TRBJ1-1 TRBV5-4 TRBD1 NA CASSPETGTGVTEAFF TGTGCCAGCAGCCCCGAGACGGGGACAGGGGTCACTGAAGCTTTCTTT
TRBJ2-7 TRBV25-1 TRBD1 NA CASSPPDRVYEQYF TGTGCCAGCAGTCCTCCGGACAGGGTTTACGAGCAGTACTTC
TRBJ2-7 TRBV6-5 TRBD1 NA CASSYTGGSDEQYF TGTGCCAGCAGTTACACAGGGGGCTCGGACGAGCAGTACTTC
TRBJ2-1 TRBV30 NA NA CAWSVGAEQFF TGTGCCTGGAGTGTAGGGGCTGAGCAGTTCTTC
TRBJ2-1 TRBV5-6 NA NA CASIGQSYYNEQFF TGTGCCAGCATCGGACAGTCATACTACAATGAGCAGTTCTTC
TRBJ2-7 TRBV27 NA once CASSFRQNSYEQYF TGTGCCAGCAGTTTCAGACAGAACTCCTACGAGCAGTACTTC
TRBJ1-4 TRBV15 TRBD1 NA CATSSPGQGGTNEKLFF TGTGCCACCAGCAGCCCGGGACAGGGGGGGACTAATGAAAAACTGTTTTTT
TRBJ2-7 TRBV6-4 TRBD2 NA CASSGVAGNEQYF TGTGCCAGCAGTGGTGTAGCGGGGAACGAGCAGTACTTC
TRBJ2-1 TRBV4-1 NA NA CASSLERIDEQFF TGCGCCAGCAGCCTGGAGAGGATTGATGAGCAGTTCTTC
TRBJ2-5 TRBV5-1 TRBD1 NA CASSLDGTGLRETQYF TGCGCCAGCAGCTTGGACGGGACAGGTCTGAGAGAGACCCAGTACTTC
TRBJ1-5 TRBV10-2 NA NA CASSGDLLGQPQHF TGCGCCAGCAGCGGGGACTTGCTGGGTCAGCCCCAGCATTTT
TRBJ2-1 TRBV6-6 NA NA CASSYHGQPNNEQFF TGTGCCAGCAGTTATCATGGGCAGCCAAACAATGAGCAGTTCTTC